This record covers a single TCR beta chain. The target antigen is unknown. In germline, CDR1 is LNHNV, CDR2 YYDKDF (reference sequence). Trimming pared 0 bases from V and 2 bases from J, leaving 9 bases between. This CDR3 comprises 15 residues. The data are from a study of OX40 agonist ivuxolimab in advanced cancers. Points from the study as a whole: Mean expanded clone counts were higher in CD8+ than CD4+ T cells. Partial responders dosed at 0.1-3.0 mg/kg displayed clonal expansion ranking among the lowest.

Sequencing used immunoSEQ multiplex PCR; TCRdb keeps in-frame clones, though not all of them. The sample records 90,000 to 95,000 clones, 80% to 90% being singletons. This TCR was recovered from an adult with an advanced solid tumor such as melanoma, head and neck, liver or kidney cancer. The specimen comprised CD4+ or CD8+ T cells sorted from blood, sampled in a trial of the OX40 agonist ivuxolimab. This sequence joins TRBV15 and TRBJ2-3; D ambiguous. The DNA for the CDR3 is TGTGCCACCAGCAGAGAGCGGCAGACCACAGATACGCAGTATTTT. This sequence encodes CATSRERQTTDTQYF.